The 25 T cell receptor beta chains in this list originate from one sample, sequenced in a study of blood T cell repertoires in COVID-19. Repertoires were generated with immunoSEQ multiplex PCR, while TCRdb's copy carries only in-frame clones and drops some. The table shows over 200,000 clones, with roughly four fifths occurring only once. The sample consisted of PBMCs or T cells enriched from blood (not recorded which). These receptors all stem from a man aged 60 to 69 who had recovered from COVID-19.

This clone has a single count. The chain employs TRBV5-6 and TRBJ2-7; 7 positions agree with TRBD2. The junction had 2 bases not matched to a gene; V was cut back by 2 bases and J by 3 bases. The CDR3 is made up of 13 amino acids. Looked up from germline, CDR1 is SGHDT and CDR2 is YYEEEE. The CDR3 spells CASSFWDYYEQYF. In DNA form, the CDR3 reads TGTGCCAGCAGCTTTTGGGACTACTACGAGCAGTACTTC. The entire variable domain, with the rest obtained from reference TRBV5-6 and TRBJ2-7, is as follows: DAGVTQSPTHLIKTRGQQVTLRCSPKSGHDTVSWYQQALGQGPQFIFQYYEEEERQRGNFPDRFSGHQFPNYSSELNVNALLLGDSALYLCASSFWDYYEQYFGPGTRLTVT.

This clone was observed a few times. The rearrangement links TRBV6-2 or TRBV6-3 to TRBJ1-2, with D hard to call. The V end lost 2 bases, the J end lost 1 base, and 5 bases lay between the germline ends. CDR1 MNHEY and CDR2 SVGEGT come from the germline V gene. The CDR3 is 13 amino acids. The CDR3 is CASSYNRNYGYTF. The CDR3 region has the DNA TGTGCCAGCAGTTACAATCGTAACTATGGCTACACCTTC.

This clone turned up a few times. The CDR3 DNA is TGTGCCAGCAGTTTCTTTAGCGGGGGGCCCTACGAGCAGTACTTC. Translation: CASSFFSGGPYEQYF. The rearrangement joins TRBV2 to TRBJ2-7, with 10 bases that match TRBD2. The J segment lost 2 bases and the V segment lost 5 bases, leaving 6 bases of the junction unmatched. The germline V gene encodes CDR1 SNHLY and CDR2 FYNNEI. CDR3 length: 15 amino acids.

V gene TRBV5-1 combines with J gene TRBJ2-5, with TRBD1 matching 9 bases. CDR1 is SGHRS and CDR2 is YFSETQ in the germline V gene. Trimming cost V 2 bases and J 5 bases; bases outside gene matches: 7. The CDR3 length is 15 residues. The CDR3 nucleotides read TGCGCCAGCAGCTTAGGACAGGGGACGGGGGAGACCCAGTACTTC. This sequence encodes CASSLGQGTGETQYF.

J is TRBJ2-2 and V is TRBV18, with TRBD1 identical over 8 bases. There are 14 residues in the CDR3. Germline V gives CDR1 KGHSH, CDR2 LQKENI. V shed 2 bases and J 9 bases; nucleotides not matched to a gene: 5. For the CDR3, the DNA is TGTGCCAGCTCACCAAGACAGGGGATGTGGGAGCTGTTTTTT. This sequence encodes CASSPRQGMWELFF.

This clone was counted a single time. This chain links TRBV3-1 (or the pseudogene TRBV3-2) with TRBJ1-2, with D hard to call. Trimming left V 1 base short and J 10 bases short, with 10 bases between. CDR3 size: 12 residues. Germline CDR1 reads LGHDT; CDR2 reads YNNKEL (reference sequence). The CDR3 coding sequence is TGTGCCAGCAGCCAAGTCTCAGGTTCCTACACCTTC. This gives the protein CASSQVSGSYTF.

Concerning this clone itself: The same CDR3 arises from other DNA sequences in this sample as well. J is TRBJ2-7 and V is TRBV18; TRBD1 matches at 9 bases. After removal of 1 base from V and 6 bases from J, the junction contained 4 bases not matched to a gene. Germline V CDR1 and CDR2: KGHSH, LQKENI. CDR3 length: 14 amino acids. Here the CDR3 reads CASSPRGQGGEQYF. The DNA for the CDR3 is TGTGCCAGCTCACCACGGGGACAGGGAGGCGAGCAGTACTTC.

The chain combines TRBV5-1 with TRBJ2-7, with 10 bases that match TRBD1. Germline V gene data show CDR1 as SGHRS and CDR2 as YFSETQ. Losses at the gene ends were 0 bases for V and 2 bases for J; bases not matched to a gene: 2. This CDR3 has 15 residues. In nucleotides, the CDR3 is TGCGCCAGCAGCTTGGCGGGACAGGGGACCTACGAGCAGTACTTC. Translated: CASSLAGQGTYEQYF.

The genes are TRBV7-2 and TRBJ1-2, with D uncertain. Germline CDR1 reads SGHTA; CDR2 reads FQGNSA. This CDR3 has 13 residues. With 0 bases removed from V and 5 bases from J, the gap between germline ends came to 7 bases. The CDR3 reads CASSLASIYGYTF. The CDR3 DNA reads as TGTGCCAGCAGCTTAGCGTCCATTTATGGCTACACCTTC.

J is TRBJ2-5 and V is TRBV11-2; D gene unclear. This CDR3 comprises 14 residues. The germline V gene has CDR1 SGHAT and CDR2 FQNNGV. V was cut by 5 bases and J by 5 bases, with 15 bases left in between. CDR3 DNA sequence: TGTGCCAGCAGCATACCGGCGGAGATTGAGACCCAGTACTTC. Its protein product is CASSIPAEIETQYF.

The chain combines TRBV18 with TRBJ1-2; D unresolved. This CDR3 spans 13 amino acids. CDR1 is KGHSH, CDR2 LQKENI, per germline. V was shortened by 3 bases and J by 2 bases, with 7 bases between the two germline ends. In DNA, the CDR3 is TGTGCCAGCTCACCTGAGGGAAACTATGGCTACACCTTC. It specifies CASSPEGNYGYTF. The whole variable domain, filled in from reference TRBV18 and TRBJ1-2, reads NAGVMQNPRHLVRRRGQEARLRCSPMKGHSHVYWYRQLPEEGLKFMVYLQKENIIDESGMPKERFSAEFPKEGPSILRIQQVVRGDSAAYFCASSPEGNYGYTFGSGTRLTVV.

This chain joins TRBV7-8 and TRBJ1-5; a possible D gene is TRBD1 (6 bases). This CDR3 comprises 20 residues. CDR1 and CDR2 (germline): SGHVS, FQNEAQ. V was pared by 5 bases and J by 1 base, with 27 bases between. The CDR3 DNA follows: TGTGCCAGCAGCCCAACTCCTCGCCCTGGACAGATCAGGAGCAATCAGCCCCAGCATTTT. It is translated as CASSPTPRPGQIRSNQPQHF. Full variable domain (rest looked up from reference TRBV7-8 and TRBJ1-5): GAGVSQSPRYKVAKRGQDVALRCDPISGHVSLFWYQQALGQGPEFLTYFQNEAQLDKSGLPSDRFFAERPEGSVSTLKIQRTQQEDSAVYLCASSPTPRPGQIRSNQPQHFGDGTRLSIL.

The chain has TRBV7-9 and TRBJ2-7, with no clear D. With 0 bases removed from V and 5 bases from J, the gap between germline ends came to 11 bases. The germline V gene has CDR1 SEHNR and CDR2 FQNEAQ (reference sequence). CDR3 length: 14 residues. CDR3 residues: CASSLARLGDEQYF. In DNA, the CDR3 is TGTGCCAGCAGCTTAGCCCGATTGGGCGACGAGCAGTACTTC.

The rearrangement uses TRBV11-3 and TRBJ2-5; D remains ambiguous. Trimming removed 5 bases from V and 5 bases from J, with 6 bases in between. This CDR3 has 11 amino acids. Germline V gives CDR1 SGHNT, CDR2 YENEEA. The CDR3 nucleotides read TGTGCCAGCAGCAGCAGGGAGACCCAGTACTTC. Translated: CASSSRETQYF. Variable domain in full (rest from reference TRBV11-3 and TRBJ2-5): EAGVVQSPRYKIIEKKQPVAFWCNPISGHNTLYWYLQNLGQGPELLIRYENEEAVDDSQLPKDRFSAERLKGVDSTLKIQPAELGDSAVYLCASSSRETQYFGPGTRLLVL.

The V gene is TRBV6-5, the J gene TRBJ1-4, with no clear D. Germline CDR1 and CDR2: MNHEY and SVGAGI. V lost 6 bases and J 11 bases, leaving 10 bases between the germline ends. The CDR3 is 11 residues long. In DNA form, the CDR3 reads TGTGCCAGCAGGTACGCCGGGAAACTGTTTTTT. It yields the protein CASRYAGKLFF.

Written as DNA, the CDR3 is TGTGCCAGCAGCACCGGACAGGGAGGGAACTATGGCTACACCTTC. This encodes CASSTGQGGNYGYTF. The V and J genes are TRBV27 and TRBJ1-2; 8 nucleotides agree with TRBD1. From germline, CDR1 is MNHEY and CDR2 SMNVEV (reference sequence). Trimming took 6 bases from V and 2 from J; bases not matched to a gene: 8. The CDR3 covers 15 residues.

The chain joins TRBV3-1 (or the pseudogene TRBV3-2) to TRBJ1-2, with TRBD1 identical over 9 bases. The V gene end was trimmed by 4 bases and the J gene end by 6 bases; junction bases not matched to a gene: 12. The germline V gene encodes CDR1 LGHDT and CDR2 YNNKEL (reference sequence). This CDR3 has 16 amino acids. The CDR3 loop reads CASSRTGTGRLDGYTF. As DNA, the CDR3 is TGTGCCAGCAGCCGAACCGGGACAGGGAGGTTAGATGGCTACACCTTC.

The rearrangement uses TRBV2 and TRBJ2-5; TRBD2 matches 11 bases. The V segment lost 7 bases and the J segment 4 bases; nucleotides outside the gene matches: 2. Germline lookup yields CDR1 SNHLY and CDR2 FYNNEI. The CDR3 loop spans 13 amino acids. CDR3: CASKGTSGETQYF. The CDR3 DNA reads TGTGCCAGCAAAGGGACTAGCGGAGAGACCCAGTACTTC.

The V gene is TRBV13, the J gene TRBJ2-1; TRBD1 is a possible D gene (6 bases). The CDR3 has 16 residues. Germline CDR1 reads PRHDT; CDR2 reads FYEKMQ (reference sequence). V lost 5 bases and J 4 bases, leaving 18 bases between the germline ends. CDR3 residues: CASSDPPDSEYNEQFF. CDR3 bases: TGTGCCAGCAGCGATCCCCCGGACAGCGAGTACAATGAGCAGTTCTTC. Variable domain in full (rest from reference TRBV13 and TRBJ2-1): AAGVIQSPRHLIKEKRETATLKCYPIPRHDTVYWYQQGPGQDPQFLISFYEKMQSDKGSIPDRFSAQQFSDYHSELNMSSLELGDSALYFCASSDPPDSEYNEQFFGPGTRLTVL.

This sequence joins TRBV6-5 and TRBJ2-7, with 9 nucleotides matching TRBD2. The germline V gene encodes CDR1 MNHEY and CDR2 SVGAGI. V dropped 6 bases and J dropped 0; count of bases not matched to a gene: 3. This CDR3 comprises 14 residues. The CDR3 loop reads CASRKRGDSYEQYF. In nucleotides, the CDR3 is TGTGCCAGCAGGAAGCGGGGGGACTCCTACGAGCAGTACTTC.

The count of this clone is one. The chain combines TRBV10-3 with TRBJ1-5, with 7 nucleotides matching TRBD1. Germline CDR1 reads ENHRY; CDR2 reads SYGVKD. V lost 0 bases, J lost 10 bases, and 6 bases stayed unmatched. The CDR3 totals 14 residues. DNA of the CDR3: TGTGCCATCAGTGAGTCTGACAGGGAAGGTCCCCAGCATTTT. Encoded protein: CAISESDREGPQHF.

V and J are TRBV9 and TRBJ1-5, with D unclear. Trimming shortened V by 2 bases and J by 3 bases, and 12 bases separated the two germline ends. There are 15 residues in the CDR3. Germline V lookup: CDR1 SGDLS, CDR2 YYNGEE. The DNA of the CDR3 is TGTGCCAGCAGCGTCGGCCCCGAGGACAATCAGCCCCAGCATTTT. Translation: CASSVGPEDNQPQHF.

The chain joins TRBV5-1 to TRBJ2-7, with D unresolved. This CDR3 comprises 14 residues. With 1 base removed from V and 0 bases from J, the gap between germline ends came to 8 bases. Germline V gene data show CDR1 as SGHRS and CDR2 as YFSETQ. CDR3 sequence: CASSLNKPSYEQYF. For the CDR3, the DNA is TGCGCCAGCAGCTTGAACAAACCCTCCTACGAGCAGTACTTC. Full variable domain (rest looked up from reference TRBV5-1 and TRBJ2-7): KAGVTQTPRYLIKTRGQQVTLSCSPISGHRSVSWYQQTPGQGLQFLFEYFSETQRNKGNFPGRFSGRQFSNSRSEMNVSTLELGDSALYLCASSLNKPSYEQYFGPGTRLTVT.

The rearrangement joins TRBV5-1 to TRBJ2-2; the match to TRBD1 covers 10 bases. Germline trimming cut 0 bases from V and 8 bases from J; bases unmatched to any gene: 10. The CDR3 is made up of 17 amino acids. Germline V gene sequence: CDR1 SGHRS, CDR2 YFSETQ. The CDR3 here is CASSLEAGTGVSGELFF. CDR3 coding DNA: TGCGCCAGCAGCTTGGAAGCGGGGACAGGGGTGTCAGGGGAGCTGTTTTTT.

The chain combines TRBV6-2 or TRBV6-3 with TRBJ2-5, with 12 bases fitting TRBD2. Trimming removed 5 bases from V and 5 bases from J; junction bases left unmatched: 6. CDR1 and CDR2 from the germline V gene are MNHEY and SVGEGT. The CDR3 contains 15 residues. The CDR3 reads CASSQTSGGWETQYF. The CDR3 nucleotides read TGTGCCAGCAGTCAGACTAGCGGGGGTTGGGAGACCCAGTACTTC.